A single sample is the source of the 10 T cell receptor beta chains below, sequenced in a study of cytomegalovirus exposure and HLA in healthy donors. PCR amplification relied on 60 Vbeta primers (plus 13 Jbeta primers). Sequencing was performed with immunoSEQ multiplex PCR; in TCRdb, only in-frame clones are kept and a portion is missing. The sample shows about 170,000 clones, 82% of them seen only once. Sequenced material: PBMCs. All receptors come from a girl aged 5-17 years in good health and CMV-seropositive.

The J gene is TRBJ1-5, the V gene TRBV28; D gene uncertain. The germline V gene has CDR1 MDHEN and CDR2 SYDVKM. Trimming pared 4 bases from V and 3 bases from J, leaving 7 bases between. The length of the CDR3 is 13 residues. CDR3 sequence (DNA): TGTGCCAGCAGTTACGTACTCAATCAGCCCCAGCATTTT. Amino acids: CASSYVLNQPQHF.

The chain combines TRBV6-5 with TRBJ1-3; unclear D gene. The CDR3 spans 16 residues. Germline V gene sequence: CDR1 MNHEY, CDR2 SVGAGI. V lost 0 bases to trimming and J lost 4 bases, with 13 bases between them. CDR3 in amino acids: CASSYSGLVSGNTIYF. CDR3 bases: TGTGCCAGCAGTTACTCGGGCCTCGTAAGCGGAAACACCATATATTTT.

This clone has just one count. This rearrangement joins TRBV5-1 to TRBJ1-1; D is unresolved. Germline-derived CDR1 and CDR2 are SGHRS and YFSETQ. This CDR3 is 14 amino acids long. V lost 0 bases to trimming and J lost 2 bases, with 8 bases between them. The CDR3 nucleotides read TGCGCCAGCAGCTTGGATACAGCAAACACTGAAGCTTTCTTT. Protein: CASSLDTANTEAFF.

The CDR3 spells CASSPDRGQGYGYTF. The CDR3 coding sequence is TGCGCCAGCAGCCCGGACAGGGGGCAAGGATATGGCTACACCTTC. The chain links TRBV5-1 to TRBJ1-2, with 11 bases aligning to TRBD1. V lost 4 bases and J lost 5; bases outside the gene matches: 7. Germline CDR1 and CDR2: SGHRS and YFSETQ. The CDR3 contains 15 residues.

In DNA form, the CDR3 reads TGTGCCATCAGTGCCGACAGGGAGGTACGAGGTACGCAGTATTTT. It encodes CAISADREVRGTQYF. The chain links TRBV10-3 to TRBJ2-3, with D possibly TRBD1 on 7 matching bases. The germline V and J ends were trimmed by 4 bases and 8 bases, with 19 bases remaining between them. The germline V gene encodes CDR1 ENHRY and CDR2 SYGVKD. This CDR3 spans 15 amino acids.

CDR3 protein: CASSDSWASGYNEQFF. For the CDR3, the DNA is TGCGCCAGCAGTGACTCCTGGGCTAGCGGCTACAATGAGCAGTTCTTC. The gene calls are TRBV10-1 and TRBJ2-1; 7 bases fit TRBD2. The CDR3 spans 16 residues. V gave up 3 bases and J gave up 3 bases; unmatched junction bases: 8. Germline V gene lookup returns CDR1 WNHNN and CDR2 SYGVQD (reference sequence).

The chain couples TRBV6-5 to TRBJ2-5, with 7 bases aligning to TRBD2. The CDR3 has 14 residues. The germline V gene encodes CDR1 MNHEY and CDR2 SVGAGI. The V gene end was trimmed by 5 bases and the J gene end by 5 bases; junction bases not matched to a gene: 8. For the CDR3, the DNA is TGTGCCAGCAGTGGACTAGTTTCTAGGGAGACCCAGTACTTC. Translated, it gives CASSGLVSRETQYF.

The chain couples TRBV6-6 to TRBJ1-2; TRBD1 aligns across 9 bases. CDR3 length equals 15 residues. Germline V gives CDR1 MNHNY, CDR2 SVGAGI (reference sequence). The V gene end was trimmed by 6 bases and the J gene end by 8 bases; junction bases not matched to a gene: 13. Here the CDR3 DNA reads TGTGCCAGCAGACGAATTACAGGGGGCTGGCGAGGCTACACCTTC. This translates into CASRRITGGWRGYTF.

The rearrangement uses TRBV18 and TRBJ1-5, with 11 bases lining up with TRBD1. The CDR3 runs 16 residues. V shed 4 bases and J 3 bases; nucleotides not matched to a gene: 5. CDR1 and CDR2 from the germline V gene are KGHSH and LQKENI. CDR3: CASSLGTGGINQPQHF. CDR3 sequence (DNA): TGTGCCAGCTCACTTGGGACAGGGGGTATCAATCAGCCCCAGCATTTT. The complete variable domain, with remaining parts taken from reference TRBV18 and TRBJ1-5, reads NAGVMQNPRHLVRRRGQEARLRCSPMKGHSHVYWYRQLPEEGLKFMVYLQKENIIDESGMPKERFSAEFPKEGPSILRIQQVVRGDSAAYFCASSLGTGGINQPQHFGDGTRLSIL.

The chain links TRBV19 to TRBJ2-5; 9 positions agree with TRBD2. CDR1 LNHDA and CDR2 SQIVND come from the germline V gene (reference sequence). The length of the CDR3 is 15 residues. The trim removed 3 bases at V and 4 bases at J, leaving 6 bases unmatched. CDR3 in amino acids: CASSMGSGGGETQYF. CDR3 bases: TGTGCCAGTAGTATGGGTAGCGGGGGCGGAGAGACCCAGTACTTC.